This T cell receptor beta chain derives from a study of cytomegalovirus exposure and HLA in healthy donors. The PCR employed 60 Vbeta primers together with 13 Jbeta primers. Profiling relied on immunoSEQ multiplex PCR, and the TCRdb table lists in-frame clones only, not all of them. The sample lists roughly 150,000 clones, 70% to 80% occurring once. Germline V gene lookup returns CDR1 SGHTA and CDR2 FQGTGA. This CDR3 spans 13 amino acids. Trimming removed 3 bases from V and 7 bases from J, with 13 bases in between. Material: PBMCs. The rearrangement uses TRBV7-3 and TRBJ2-7; D is undetermined. This receptor was obtained from a woman aged 40 to 50 in good health and CMV-seronegative. The CDR3 reads CASSFDRGQEQYF. The CDR3 DNA reads TGTGCCAGCAGCTTTGATCGTGGGCAGGAGCAGTACTTC.